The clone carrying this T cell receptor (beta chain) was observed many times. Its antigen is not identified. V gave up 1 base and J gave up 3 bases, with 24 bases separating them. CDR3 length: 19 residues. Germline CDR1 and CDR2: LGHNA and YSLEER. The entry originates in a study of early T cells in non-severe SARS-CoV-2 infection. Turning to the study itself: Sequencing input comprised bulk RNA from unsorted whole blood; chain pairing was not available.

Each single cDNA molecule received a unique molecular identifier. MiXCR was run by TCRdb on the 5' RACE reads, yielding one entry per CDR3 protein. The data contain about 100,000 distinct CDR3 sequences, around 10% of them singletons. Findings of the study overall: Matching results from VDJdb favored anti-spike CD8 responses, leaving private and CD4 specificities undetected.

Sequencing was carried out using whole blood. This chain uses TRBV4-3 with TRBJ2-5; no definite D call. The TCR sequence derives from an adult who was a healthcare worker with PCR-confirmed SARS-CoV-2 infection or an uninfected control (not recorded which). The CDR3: CASSQVDTSATLWKETQYF. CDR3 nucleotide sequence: TGCGCCAGCAGCCAAGTCGACACGTCCGCGACACTTTGGAAAGAGACCCAGTACTTC.